This TCR beta chain is from a study of T cell responses to AZD1222 COVID-19 vaccine. Whole-study context: Pooled together were second doses at about 4 or about 12 weeks. Whole-study findings and limits: Only after the peak T cell response were repertoires sampled. Clonal diversity was possibly underestimated, and the donors were mostly white British, with more females. Spike-specific TCR breadth and depth were elevated following two AZD1222 doses.

Notes on this clone: Its specificity is unknown.

Assay used: immunoSEQ multiplex PCR; TCRdb lists only in-frame clones, some missing. There are 120,000 to 150,000 clones in the sample; 85% to 95% occur only once, and approximately 5% lies in the top ten. V gave up 1 base and J gave up 2 bases, with 9 bases separating them. Germline CDR1 and CDR2: SGHRS and YFSETQ. The CDR3 spans 14 residues. This sample comprised peripheral blood, obtained on day 0 of AZD1222 vaccination. This rearrangement joins TRBV5-1 to TRBJ2-5; possible D gene TRBD2, 6 bases. This sequence originates from an adult in good health. The CDR3 bases are TGCGCCAGCAGCTTGCCAGGGAGGCAAGAGACCCAGTACTTC. Translated, it gives CASSLPGRQETQYF.